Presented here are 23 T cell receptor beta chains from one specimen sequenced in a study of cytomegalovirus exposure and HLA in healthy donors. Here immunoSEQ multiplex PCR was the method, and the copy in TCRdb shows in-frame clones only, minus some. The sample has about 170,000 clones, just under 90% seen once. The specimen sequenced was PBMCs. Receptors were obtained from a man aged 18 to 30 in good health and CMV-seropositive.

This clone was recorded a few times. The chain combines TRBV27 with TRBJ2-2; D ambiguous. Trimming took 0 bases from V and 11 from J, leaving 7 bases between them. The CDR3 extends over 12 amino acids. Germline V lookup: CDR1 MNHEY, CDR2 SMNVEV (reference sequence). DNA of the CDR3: TGTGCCAGCAGTTTATCGGGCCTTGAGCTGTTTTTT. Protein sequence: CASSLSGLELFF.

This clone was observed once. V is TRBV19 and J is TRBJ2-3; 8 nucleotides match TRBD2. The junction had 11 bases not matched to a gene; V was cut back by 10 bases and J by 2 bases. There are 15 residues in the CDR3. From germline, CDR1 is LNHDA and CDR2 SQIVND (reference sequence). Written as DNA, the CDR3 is TGTGCCACCGCGGGGGCTAGCGGGTTCACAGATACGCAGTATTTT. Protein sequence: CATAGASGFTDTQYF.

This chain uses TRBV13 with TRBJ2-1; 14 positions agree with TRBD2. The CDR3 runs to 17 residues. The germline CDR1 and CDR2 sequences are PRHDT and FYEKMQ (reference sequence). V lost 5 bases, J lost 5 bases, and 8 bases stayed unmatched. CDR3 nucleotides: TGTGCCAGCAGCCCAGGACTAGCGGGAGGCATCAACAATGAGCAGTTCTTC. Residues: CASSPGLAGGINNEQFF.

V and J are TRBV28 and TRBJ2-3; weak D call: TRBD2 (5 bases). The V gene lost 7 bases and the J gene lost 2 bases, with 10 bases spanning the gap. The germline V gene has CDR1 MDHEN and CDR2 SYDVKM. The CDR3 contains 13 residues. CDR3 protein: CASNKGVTDTQYF. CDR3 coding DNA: TGTGCCAGCAACAAGGGAGTCACAGATACGCAGTATTTT.

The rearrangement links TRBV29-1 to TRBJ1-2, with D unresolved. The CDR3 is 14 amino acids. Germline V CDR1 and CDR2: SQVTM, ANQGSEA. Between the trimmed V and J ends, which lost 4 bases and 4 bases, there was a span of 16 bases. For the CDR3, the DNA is TGCAGCGTTGGGGTGTCCCGGGGTGGCTATGGCTACACCTTC. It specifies CSVGVSRGGYGYTF.

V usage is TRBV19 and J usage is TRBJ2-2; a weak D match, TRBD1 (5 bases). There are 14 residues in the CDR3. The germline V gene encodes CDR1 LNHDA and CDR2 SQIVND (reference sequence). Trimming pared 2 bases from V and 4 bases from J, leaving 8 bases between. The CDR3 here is CASSISRATGELFF. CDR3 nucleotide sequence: TGTGCCAGTAGTATAAGCAGGGCCACCGGGGAGCTGTTTTTT. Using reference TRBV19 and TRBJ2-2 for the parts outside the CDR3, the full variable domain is DGGITQSPKYLFRKEGQNVTLSCEQNLNHDAMYWYRQDPGQGLRLIYYSQIVNDFQKGDIAEGYSVSREKKESFPLTVTSAQKNPTAFYLCASSISRATGELFFGEGSRLTVL.

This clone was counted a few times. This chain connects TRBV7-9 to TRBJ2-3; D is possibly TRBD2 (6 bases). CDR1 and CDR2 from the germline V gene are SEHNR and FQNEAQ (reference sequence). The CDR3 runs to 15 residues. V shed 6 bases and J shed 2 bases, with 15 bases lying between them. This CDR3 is CASSYFRRATDTQYF. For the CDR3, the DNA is TGTGCCAGCAGTTATTTTAGGAGGGCCACAGATACGCAGTATTTT.

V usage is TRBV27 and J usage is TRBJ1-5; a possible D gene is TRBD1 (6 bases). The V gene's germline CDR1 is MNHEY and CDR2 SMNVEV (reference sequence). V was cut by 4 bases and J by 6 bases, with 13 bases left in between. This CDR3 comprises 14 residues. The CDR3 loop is CASSWSGHAQPQHF. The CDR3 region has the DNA TGTGCCAGCAGTTGGTCGGGACATGCTCAGCCCCAGCATTTT.

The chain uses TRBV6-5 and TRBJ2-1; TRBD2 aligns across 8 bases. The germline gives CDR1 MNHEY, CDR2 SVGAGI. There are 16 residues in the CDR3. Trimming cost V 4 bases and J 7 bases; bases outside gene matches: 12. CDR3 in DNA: TGTGCCAGCAGTTTCCAAGGGACTAGAATAAAAAATGAGCAGTTCTTC. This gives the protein CASSFQGTRIKNEQFF.

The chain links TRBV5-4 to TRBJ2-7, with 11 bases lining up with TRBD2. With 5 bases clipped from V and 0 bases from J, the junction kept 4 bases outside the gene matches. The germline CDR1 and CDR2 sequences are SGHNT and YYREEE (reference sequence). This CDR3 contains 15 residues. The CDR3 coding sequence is TGTGCCAGCAGGGTGGGACTAGCGGCCTCCTACGAGCAGTACTTC. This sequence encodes CASRVGLAASYEQYF.

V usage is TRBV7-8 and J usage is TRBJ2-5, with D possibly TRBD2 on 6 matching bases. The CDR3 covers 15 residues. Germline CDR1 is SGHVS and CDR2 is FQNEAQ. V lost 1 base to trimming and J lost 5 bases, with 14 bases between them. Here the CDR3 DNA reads TGTGCCAGCAGCTTAGGTCGACTAGTTAGCGAGACCCAGTACTTC. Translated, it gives CASSLGRLVSETQYF. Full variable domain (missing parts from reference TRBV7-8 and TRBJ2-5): GAGVSQSPRYKVAKRGQDVALRCDPISGHVSLFWYQQALGQGPEFLTYFQNEAQLDKSGLPSDRFFAERPEGSVSTLKIQRTQQEDSAVYLCASSLGRLVSETQYFGPGTRLLVL.

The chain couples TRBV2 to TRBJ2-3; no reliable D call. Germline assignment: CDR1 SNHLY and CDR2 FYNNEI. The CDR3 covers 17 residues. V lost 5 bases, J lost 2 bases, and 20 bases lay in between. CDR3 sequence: CASSQPDDLASTDTQYF. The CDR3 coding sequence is TGTGCCAGCAGTCAACCGGATGATTTAGCTTCCACAGATACGCAGTATTTT.

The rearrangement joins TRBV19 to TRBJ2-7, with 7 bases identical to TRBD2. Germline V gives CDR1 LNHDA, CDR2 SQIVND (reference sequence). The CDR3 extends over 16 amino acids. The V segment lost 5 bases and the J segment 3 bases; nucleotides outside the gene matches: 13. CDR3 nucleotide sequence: TGTGCCAGTAGTCCACGAAGACTAGCAGACCACTACGAGCAGTACTTC. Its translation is CASSPRRLADHYEQYF.

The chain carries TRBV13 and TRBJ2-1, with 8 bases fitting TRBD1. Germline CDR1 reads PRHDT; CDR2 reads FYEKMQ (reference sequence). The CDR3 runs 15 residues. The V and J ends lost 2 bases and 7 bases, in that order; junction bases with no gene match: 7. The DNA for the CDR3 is TGTGCCAGCAGCTTATGGACAGGGCCTCAGAATGAGCAGTTCTTC. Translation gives CASSLWTGPQNEQFF.

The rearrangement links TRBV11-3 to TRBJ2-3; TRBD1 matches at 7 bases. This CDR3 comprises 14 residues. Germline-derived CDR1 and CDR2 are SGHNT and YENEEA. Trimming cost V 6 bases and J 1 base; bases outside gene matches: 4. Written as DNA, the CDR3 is TGTGCCAGCAGTCGAGGGACAGGCACAGATACGCAGTATTTT. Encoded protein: CASSRGTGTDTQYF.

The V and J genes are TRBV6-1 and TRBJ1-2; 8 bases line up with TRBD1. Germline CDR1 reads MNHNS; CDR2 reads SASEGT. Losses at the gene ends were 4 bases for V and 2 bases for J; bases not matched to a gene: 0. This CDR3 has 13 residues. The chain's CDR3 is CASSGQGNYGYTF. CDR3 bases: TGTGCCAGCAGTGGACAGGGGAACTATGGCTACACCTTC.

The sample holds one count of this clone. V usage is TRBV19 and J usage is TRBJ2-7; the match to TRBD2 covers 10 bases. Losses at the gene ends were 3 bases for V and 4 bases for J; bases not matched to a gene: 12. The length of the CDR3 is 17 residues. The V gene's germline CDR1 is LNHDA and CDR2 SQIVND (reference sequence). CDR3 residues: CASSIGLAGGPPYEQYF. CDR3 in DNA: TGTGCCAGTAGTATTGGGTTAGCGGGAGGACCACCGTACGAGCAGTACTTC. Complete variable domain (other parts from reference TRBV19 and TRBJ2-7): DGGITQSPKYLFRKEGQNVTLSCEQNLNHDAMYWYRQDPGQGLRLIYYSQIVNDFQKGDIAEGYSVSREKKESFPLTVTSAQKNPTAFYLCASSIGLAGGPPYEQYFGPGTRLTVT.

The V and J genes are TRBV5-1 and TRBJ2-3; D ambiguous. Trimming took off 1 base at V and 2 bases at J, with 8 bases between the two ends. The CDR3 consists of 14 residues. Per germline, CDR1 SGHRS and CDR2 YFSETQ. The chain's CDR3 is CASSLTDNTDTQYF. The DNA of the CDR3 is TGCGCCAGCAGCTTGACAGACAACACAGATACGCAGTATTTT.

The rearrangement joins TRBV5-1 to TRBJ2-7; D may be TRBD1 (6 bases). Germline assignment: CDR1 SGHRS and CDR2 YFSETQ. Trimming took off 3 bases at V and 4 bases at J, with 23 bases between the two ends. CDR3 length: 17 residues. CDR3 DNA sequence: TGCGCCAGCAGCTCGCCGACCAGGGGATCTGCCGAATACGAGCAGTACTTC. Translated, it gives CASSSPTRGSAEYEQYF.

This CDR3 reads CASSPRWDRPNQETQYF. The CDR3 DNA follows: TGTGCCAGCAGCCCGCGATGGGACAGGCCTAACCAAGAGACCCAGTACTTC. The gene calls are TRBV11-2 and TRBJ2-5, with 8 bases that match TRBD1. The CDR3 extends over 17 amino acids. With V trimmed by 5 bases and J by 0 bases, 11 bases remained unmatched. Germline V gene lookup returns CDR1 SGHAT and CDR2 FQNNGV.

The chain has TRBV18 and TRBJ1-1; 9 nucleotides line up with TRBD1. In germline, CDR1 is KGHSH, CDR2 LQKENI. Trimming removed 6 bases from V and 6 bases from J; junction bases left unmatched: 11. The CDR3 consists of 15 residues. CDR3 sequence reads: CASSTGTGFSPEAFF. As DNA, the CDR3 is TGTGCCAGCTCGACCGGGACAGGGTTTTCGCCTGAAGCTTTCTTT.

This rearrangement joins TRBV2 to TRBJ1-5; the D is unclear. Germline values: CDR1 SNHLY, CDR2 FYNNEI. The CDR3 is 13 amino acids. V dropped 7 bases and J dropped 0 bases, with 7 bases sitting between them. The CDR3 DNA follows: TGTGCCAGCATGGCGGATAGCAATCAGCCCCAGCATTTT. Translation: CASMADSNQPQHF. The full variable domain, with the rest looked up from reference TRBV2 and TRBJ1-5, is EPEVTQTPSHQVTQMGQEVILRCVPISNHLYFYWYRQILGQKVEFLVSFYNNEISEKSEIFDDQFSVERPDGSNFTLKIRSTKLEDSAMYFCASMADSNQPQHFGDGTRLSIL.

The CDR3 is CASSKTSGRVGELFF. In DNA, the CDR3 is TGTGCCAGCAGTAAGACTAGCGGGAGGGTCGGGGAGCTGTTTTTT. V gene TRBV2 combines with J gene TRBJ2-2; the match to TRBD2 covers 14 bases. V lost 5 bases to trimming and J lost 7 bases; unmatched junction nucleotides: 3. CDR1 and CDR2 (germline): SNHLY, FYNNEI. This CDR3 contains 15 residues.